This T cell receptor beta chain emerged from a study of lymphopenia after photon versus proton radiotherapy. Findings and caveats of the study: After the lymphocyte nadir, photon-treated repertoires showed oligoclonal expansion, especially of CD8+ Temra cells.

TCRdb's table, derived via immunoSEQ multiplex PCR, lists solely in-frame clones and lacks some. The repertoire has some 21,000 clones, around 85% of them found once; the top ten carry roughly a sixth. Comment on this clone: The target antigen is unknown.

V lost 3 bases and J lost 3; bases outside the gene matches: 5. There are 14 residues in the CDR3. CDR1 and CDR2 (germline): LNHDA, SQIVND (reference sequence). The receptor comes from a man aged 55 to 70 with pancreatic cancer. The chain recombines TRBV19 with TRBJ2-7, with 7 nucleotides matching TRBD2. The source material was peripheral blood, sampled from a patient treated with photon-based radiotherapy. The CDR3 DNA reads TGTGCCAGTAGTATTTTGACGGGAGGCTACGAGCAGTACTTC. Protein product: CASSILTGGYEQYF.